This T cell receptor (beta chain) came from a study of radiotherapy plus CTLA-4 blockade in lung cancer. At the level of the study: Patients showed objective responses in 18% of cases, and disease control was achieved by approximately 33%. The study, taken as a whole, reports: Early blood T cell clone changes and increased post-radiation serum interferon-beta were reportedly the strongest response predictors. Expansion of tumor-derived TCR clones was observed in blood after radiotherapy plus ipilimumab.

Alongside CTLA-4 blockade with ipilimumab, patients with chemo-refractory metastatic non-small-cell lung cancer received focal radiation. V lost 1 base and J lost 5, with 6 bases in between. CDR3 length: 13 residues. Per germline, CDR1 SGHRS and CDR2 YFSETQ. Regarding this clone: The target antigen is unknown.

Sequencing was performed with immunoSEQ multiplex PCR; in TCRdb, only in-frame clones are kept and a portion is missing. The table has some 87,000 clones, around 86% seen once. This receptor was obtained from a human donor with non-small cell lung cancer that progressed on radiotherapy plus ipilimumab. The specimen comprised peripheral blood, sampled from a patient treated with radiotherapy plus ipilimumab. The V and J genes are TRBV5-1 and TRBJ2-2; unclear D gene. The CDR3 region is CASSLSGTGELFF. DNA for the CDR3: TGCGCCAGCAGCTTGAGTGGTACCGGGGAGCTGTTTTTT.